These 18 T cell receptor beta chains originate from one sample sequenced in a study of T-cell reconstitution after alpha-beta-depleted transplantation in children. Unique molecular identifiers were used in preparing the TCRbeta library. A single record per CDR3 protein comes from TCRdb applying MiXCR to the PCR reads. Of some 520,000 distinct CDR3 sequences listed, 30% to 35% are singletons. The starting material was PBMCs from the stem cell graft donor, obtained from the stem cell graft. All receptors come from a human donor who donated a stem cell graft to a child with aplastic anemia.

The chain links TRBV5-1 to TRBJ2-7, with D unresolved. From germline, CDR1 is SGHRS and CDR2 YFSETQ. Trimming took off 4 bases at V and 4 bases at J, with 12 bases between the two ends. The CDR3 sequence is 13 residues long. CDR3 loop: CASSGTNIYEQYF. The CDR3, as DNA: TGCGCCAGCAGCGGAACAAACATATACGAGCAGTACTTC.

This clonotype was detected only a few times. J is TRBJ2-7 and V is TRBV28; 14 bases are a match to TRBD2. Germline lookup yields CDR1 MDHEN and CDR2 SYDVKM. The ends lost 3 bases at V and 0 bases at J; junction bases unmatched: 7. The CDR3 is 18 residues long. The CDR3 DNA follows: TGTGCCAGCAGTTTGCAGACTAGCGGGAGGGCCAGCTCCTACGAGCAGTACTTC. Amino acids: CASSLQTSGRASSYEQYF. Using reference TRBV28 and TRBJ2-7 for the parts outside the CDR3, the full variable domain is DVKVTQSSRYLVKRTGEKVFLECVQDMDHENMFWYRQDPGLGLRLIYFSYDVKMKEKGDIPEGYSVSREKKERFSLILESASTNQTSMYLCASSLQTSGRASSYEQYFGPGTRLTVT.

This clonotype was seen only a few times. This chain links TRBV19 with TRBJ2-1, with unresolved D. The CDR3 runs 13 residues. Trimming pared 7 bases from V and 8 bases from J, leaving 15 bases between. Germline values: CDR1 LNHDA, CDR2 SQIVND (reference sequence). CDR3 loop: CASNGQVGDEQFF. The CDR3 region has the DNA TGTGCCAGTAATGGGCAGGTGGGCGATGAGCAGTTCTTC.

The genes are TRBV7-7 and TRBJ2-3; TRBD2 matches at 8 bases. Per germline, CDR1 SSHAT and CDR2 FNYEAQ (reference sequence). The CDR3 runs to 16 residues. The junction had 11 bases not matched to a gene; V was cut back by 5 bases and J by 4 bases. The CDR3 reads CASSPNSGAPADTQYF. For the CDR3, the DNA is TGTGCCAGCAGCCCGAATAGCGGGGCCCCCGCAGATACGCAGTATTTT.

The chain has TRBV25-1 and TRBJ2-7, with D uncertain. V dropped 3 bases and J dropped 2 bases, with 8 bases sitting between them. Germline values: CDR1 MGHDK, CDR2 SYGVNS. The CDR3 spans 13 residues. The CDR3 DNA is TGTGCCAGCAGTGATTTTCTTACCTACGAGCAGTACTTC. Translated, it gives CASSDFLTYEQYF.

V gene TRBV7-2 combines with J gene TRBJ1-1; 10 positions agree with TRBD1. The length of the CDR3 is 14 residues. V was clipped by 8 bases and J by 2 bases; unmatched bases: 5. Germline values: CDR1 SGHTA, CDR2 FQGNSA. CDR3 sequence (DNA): TGTGCCAGCTTCCGGGACAGGGGAAACACTGAAGCTTTCTTT. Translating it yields CASFRDRGNTEAFF.

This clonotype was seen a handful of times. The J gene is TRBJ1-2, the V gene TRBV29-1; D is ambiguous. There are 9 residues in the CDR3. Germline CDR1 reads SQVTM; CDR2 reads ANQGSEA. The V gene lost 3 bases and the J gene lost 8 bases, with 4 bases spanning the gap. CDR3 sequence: CSVDQGYTF. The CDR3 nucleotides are TGCAGCGTTGATCAGGGCTACACCTTC.

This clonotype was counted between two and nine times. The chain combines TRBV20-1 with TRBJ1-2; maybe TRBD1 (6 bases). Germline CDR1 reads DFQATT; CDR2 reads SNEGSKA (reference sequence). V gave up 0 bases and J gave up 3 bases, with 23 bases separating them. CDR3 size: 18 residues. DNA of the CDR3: TGCAGTGCTAGAGATCTAGGGGGGACCTACCCGTTGGACTATGGCTACACCTTC. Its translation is CSARDLGGTYPLDYGYTF.

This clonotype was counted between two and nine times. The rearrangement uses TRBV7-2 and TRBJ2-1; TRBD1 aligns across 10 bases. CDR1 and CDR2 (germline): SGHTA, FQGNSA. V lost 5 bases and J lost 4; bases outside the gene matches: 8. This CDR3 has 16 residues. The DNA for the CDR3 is TGTGCCAGCAGCGGCCCGGGACAGGGGCAATACAATGAGCAGTTCTTC. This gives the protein CASSGPGQGQYNEQFF.

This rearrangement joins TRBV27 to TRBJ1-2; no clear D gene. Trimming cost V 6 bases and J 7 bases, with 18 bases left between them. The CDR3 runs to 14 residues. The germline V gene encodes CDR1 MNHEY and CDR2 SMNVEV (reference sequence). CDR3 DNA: TGTGCCAGCAGCCAAAAGGCTACGGAGGGTGGCTACACCTTC. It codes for CASSQKATEGGYTF.

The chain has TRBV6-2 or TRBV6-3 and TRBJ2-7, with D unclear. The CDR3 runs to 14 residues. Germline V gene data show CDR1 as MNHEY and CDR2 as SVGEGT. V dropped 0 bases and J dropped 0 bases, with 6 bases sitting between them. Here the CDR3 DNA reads TGTGCCAGCAGTTACTCCGCTCCCTCCTACGAGCAGTACGTC. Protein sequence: CASSYSAPSYEQYV.

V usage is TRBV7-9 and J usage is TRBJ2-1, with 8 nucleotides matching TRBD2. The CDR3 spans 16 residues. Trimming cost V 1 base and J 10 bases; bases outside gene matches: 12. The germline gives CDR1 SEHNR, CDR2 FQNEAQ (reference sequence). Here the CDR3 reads CASSLGHSGGPREQFF. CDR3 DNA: TGTGCCAGCAGCTTAGGGCATTCGGGAGGGCCGCGGGAGCAGTTCTTC.

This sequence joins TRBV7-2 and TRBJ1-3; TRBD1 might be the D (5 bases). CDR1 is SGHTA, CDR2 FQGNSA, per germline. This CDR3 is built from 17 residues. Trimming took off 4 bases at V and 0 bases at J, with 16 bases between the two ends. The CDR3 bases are TGTGCCAGCAGCTGGCGCGGAGGGACCCTCTCTGGAAACACCATATATTTT. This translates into CASSWRGGTLSGNTIYF.

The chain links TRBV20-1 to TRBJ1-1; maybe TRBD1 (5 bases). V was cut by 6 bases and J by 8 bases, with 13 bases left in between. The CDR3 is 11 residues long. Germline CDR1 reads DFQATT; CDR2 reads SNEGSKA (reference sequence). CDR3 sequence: CSANWDGEAFF. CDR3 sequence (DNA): TGCAGTGCCAACTGGGACGGCGAAGCTTTCTTT.

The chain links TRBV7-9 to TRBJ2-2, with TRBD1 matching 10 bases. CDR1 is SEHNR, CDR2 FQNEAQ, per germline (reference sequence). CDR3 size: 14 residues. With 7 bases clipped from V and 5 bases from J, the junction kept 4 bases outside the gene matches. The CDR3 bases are TGTGCCAGCACTGGACAGGGGGTTACCGGGGAGCTGTTTTTT. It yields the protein CASTGQGVTGELFF.

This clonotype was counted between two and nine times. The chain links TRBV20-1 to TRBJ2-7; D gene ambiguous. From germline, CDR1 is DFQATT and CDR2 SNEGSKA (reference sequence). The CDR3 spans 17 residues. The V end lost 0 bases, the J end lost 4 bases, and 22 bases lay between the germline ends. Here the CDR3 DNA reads TGCAGTGCTAGAGACCACGAAACCTCCTCGGGTTGGTACGAGCAGTACTTC. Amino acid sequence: CSARDHETSSGWYEQYF.

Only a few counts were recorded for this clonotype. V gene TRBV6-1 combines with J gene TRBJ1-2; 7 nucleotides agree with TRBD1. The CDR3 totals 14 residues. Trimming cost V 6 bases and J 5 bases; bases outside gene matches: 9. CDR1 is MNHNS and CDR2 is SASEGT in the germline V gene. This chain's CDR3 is CASSPDRAPYGYTF. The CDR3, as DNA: TGTGCCAGCAGCCCCGACAGGGCCCCGTATGGCTACACCTTC.

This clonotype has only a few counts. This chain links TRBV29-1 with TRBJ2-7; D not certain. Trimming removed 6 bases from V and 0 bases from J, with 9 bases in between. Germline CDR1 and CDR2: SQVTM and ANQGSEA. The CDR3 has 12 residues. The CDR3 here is CSVQSRSYEQYF. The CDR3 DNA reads TGCAGCGTCCAAAGCCGCTCCTACGAGCAGTACTTC.